These 5 T cell receptor beta chains share one sample of origin, sequenced in a study of blood T cell repertoires in COVID-19. Sequencing used immunoSEQ multiplex PCR; TCRdb keeps in-frame clones, though not all of them. The sample consists of 210,000 or so clones, approximately 80% of them appearing once. Material for sequencing was peripheral blood. The origin of the receptors is a woman aged 80 or over with acute or convalescent COVID-19.

CDR3 amino acids: CASSTDRPNEKLFF. The CDR3 DNA reads TGTGCCAGCAGCACCGACAGGCCCAATGAAAAACTGTTTTTT. This chain uses TRBV6-5 with TRBJ1-4, with D possibly TRBD1 on 6 matching bases. CDR3 length equals 14 residues. V lost 6 bases and J 5 bases, leaving 13 bases between the germline ends. The germline gives CDR1 MNHEY, CDR2 SVGAGI.

This clone was seen only a few times. The chain combines TRBV4-2 with TRBJ1-1, with D uncertain. The V gene lost 5 bases and the J gene lost 0 bases, with 10 bases spanning the gap. CDR1 is LGHNA and CDR2 is YNFKEQ in the germline V gene. The CDR3 runs 14 residues. In nucleotides, the CDR3 is TGTGCCAGCAGCGATGGGCAGATGAACACTGAAGCTTTCTTT. Its translation: CASSDGQMNTEAFF.

The chain recombines TRBV10-2 with TRBJ2-3; TRBD2 matches 7 bases. CDR3 length: 13 residues. The ends lost 7 bases at V and 0 bases at J; junction bases unmatched: 1. Germline V gene lookup returns CDR1 WSHSY and CDR2 SAAADI. CDR3 protein: CASIAGSTDTQYF. The CDR3 bases are TGCGCCAGCATAGCGGGCAGCACAGATACGCAGTATTTT.

This sequence joins TRBV21-1 and TRBJ2-2; TRBD2 is taken as the D call from the table, unchecked against the DNA. TRBV21-1 is marked as a pseudogene. This CDR3 region has 16 residues. The CDR3 loop reads CASIRPGLGKTGELFF. CDR3 bases: TGTGCCAGCATTAGACCGGGACTAGGGAAGACCGGGGAGCTGTTTTTT.

The chain is built from TRBV18 and TRBJ1-1; TRBD1 matches 11 bases. The CDR3 extends over 16 amino acids. Germline V gives CDR1 KGHSH, CDR2 LQKENI. The J segment lost 3 bases and the V segment lost 2 bases, leaving 5 bases of the junction unmatched. This CDR3 reads CASSPRTGGLDTEAFF. The CDR3 region has the DNA TGTGCCAGCTCACCAAGGACAGGGGGCTTGGACACTGAAGCTTTCTTT.